This T cell receptor (beta chain) was found in a study of T cell clones after liver transplantation. Study-wide context: Immunosuppression withdrawal was tried within 2 years after liver transplantation in this trial. At least one year of complete immunosuppression withdrawal without enzymes over twice normal defined tolerance. Blood was drawn pre-transplant, before withdrawal, and after full or failed withdrawal. Study-wide points: Graft donor-reactive T cells may have migrated into the graft rather than being deleted.

Trimming cost V 11 bases and J 5 bases, with 13 bases left between them. Germline V CDR1 and CDR2: WSHSY, SAAADI. The CDR3 length is 12 residues. As regards this clone: Its antigen is not identified.

The method was immunoSEQ multiplex PCR; TCRdb's version includes in-frame clones alone and lacks a portion of them. The sample has approximately 71,000 clones; around 92% are singletons. The chain uses TRBV10-2 and TRBJ2-1, with a possible D match to TRBD1 (5 bases). This clonotype originated in a human patient who received a liver transplant. A share of the T cells may be of graft donor origin. The sample consisted of CD4+ T cells from blood, taken less than 26 months after liver transplant. The CDR3 DNA reads TGCGCCGGAGCTGGGGCCGACAATGAGCAGTTCTTC. This sequence encodes CAGAGADNEQFF.